Given below is one TCR beta chain in context. Antigen specificity is unknown. This entry comes from a study of T cell responses to AZD1222 COVID-19 vaccine. Study-wide findings and caveats: White British donors predominated, females outnumbered males, and clonal diversity was possibly underestimated.

TCRdb's table, derived via immunoSEQ multiplex PCR, lists solely in-frame clones and lacks some. This sample has about 57,000 clones, with around 85% found just once. V was shortened by 6 bases and J by 10 bases, with 19 bases between the two germline ends. Germline V gene lookup returns CDR1 MNHEY and CDR2 SVGAGI. The CDR3 is 15 residues long. The sequencing here drew on peripheral blood, taken on day 0 of AZD1222 vaccination. This receptor was obtained from an adult in good health. This sequence joins TRBV6-5 and TRBJ1-6, with D perhaps TRBD1 (6 bases). CDR3 amino acids: CASSPEGVGRSPLHF. The CDR3 region has the DNA TGTGCCAGCAGCCCCGAGGGGGTAGGGCGGTCACCCCTCCACTTT.